Below, 22 T cell receptor beta chains from the same sample are listed, as sequenced in a study of cytomegalovirus exposure and HLA in healthy donors. The PCR employed 60 Vbeta primers together with 13 Jbeta primers. Only in-frame clones appear in the TCRdb table, and some are missing; sequencing was by immunoSEQ multiplex PCR. This sample yields more than 150,000 clones, of which about 85% are seen a single time; roughly 2.4% belongs to the top ten. The material sequenced was PBMCs. These receptors were obtained from a woman under 30 in good health and CMV-seronegative.

This clone was recorded once. The genes are TRBV4-1 and TRBJ1-4, with 11 bases fitting TRBD1. CDR3 length equals 17 residues. Losses at the gene ends were 3 bases for V and 8 bases for J; bases not matched to a gene: 11. Germline V CDR1 and CDR2: MGHRA, YSYEKL. CDR3 nucleotide sequence: TGCGCCAGCAGCCACGGACAGGGGGCACGTTGGGGCGAAAAACTGTTTTTT. It is translated as CASSHGQGARWGEKLFF.

V is TRBV9 and J is TRBJ2-1; 10 nucleotides align to TRBD1. The CDR3 extends over 16 amino acids. The trim removed 3 bases at V and 2 bases at J, leaving 5 bases unmatched. Germline assignment: CDR1 SGDLS and CDR2 YYNGEE. The CDR3 DNA sequence: TGTGCCAGCAGCGCACACGGACAGGGGGCCTACAATGAGCAGTTCTTC. Amino acid sequence: CASSAHGQGAYNEQFF.

V usage is TRBV14 and J usage is TRBJ2-3; D possibly corresponds to TRBD1 (6 bases). V shed 4 bases and J shed 3 bases, with 17 bases lying between them. The CDR3 totals 16 residues. Germline V lookup: CDR1 SGHDN, CDR2 FVKESK. The chain's CDR3 is CASSRPATGGTDTQYF. CDR3 nucleotide sequence: TGTGCCAGCAGCCGCCCCGCGACAGGCGGAACAGATACGCAGTATTTT.

The V gene is TRBV5-1, the J gene TRBJ2-7, with 9 bases fitting TRBD1. V trimming: 5 bases; J trimming: 6 bases; junction bases outside the gene matches: 12. In germline, CDR1 is SGHRS, CDR2 YFSETQ. The CDR3 sequence is 15 residues long. For the CDR3, the DNA is TGCGCCAGCAGGCAGACCGGGACAGGGTGGTCCGAGCAGTACTTC. Protein product: CASRQTGTGWSEQYF.

This chain uses TRBV10-1 with TRBJ2-1; 8 bases fit TRBD2. CDR1 is WNHNN, CDR2 SYGVQD, per germline (reference sequence). This CDR3 contains 16 residues. V shed 0 bases and J 7 bases; nucleotides not matched to a gene: 8. The CDR3 sequence: CASSESSGLALNEQFF. The DNA of the CDR3 is TGCGCCAGCAGTGAGTCCTCCGGACTAGCTCTGAATGAGCAGTTCTTC.

The V and J genes are TRBV6-6 and TRBJ1-2; weak D call: TRBD1 (6 bases). Trimming pared 0 bases from V and 6 bases from J, leaving 14 bases between. The CDR3 sequence is 15 residues long. CDR1 and CDR2 (germline): MNHNY, SVGAGI (reference sequence). CDR3 residues: CASSYSSGAVDGYTF. The CDR3 nucleotides read TGTGCCAGCAGTTACTCTTCAGGGGCGGTGGATGGCTACACCTTC.

The rearrangement joins TRBV4-1 to TRBJ1-6; 11 bases are shared with TRBD1. V lost 3 bases and J lost 8; bases outside the gene matches: 3. Germline loops: CDR1 MGHRA, CDR2 YSYEKL. The CDR3 runs to 15 residues. The CDR3 loop reads CASSHPGQGDSPLHF. The DNA of the CDR3 is TGCGCCAGCAGCCACCCGGGACAGGGGGATTCACCCCTCCACTTT.

V is TRBV27 and J is TRBJ2-5; 9 bases map to TRBD2. The germline V gene encodes CDR1 MNHEY and CDR2 SMNVEV (reference sequence). The CDR3 sequence is 15 residues long. The V and J ends lost 3 bases and 5 bases, in that order; junction bases with no gene match: 7. CDR3 sequence: CASSFLRGGSETQYF. The DNA for the CDR3 is TGTGCCAGCAGTTTTTTGCGGGGGGGCTCGGAGACCCAGTACTTC.

The chain is built from TRBV30 and TRBJ1-2, with 7 nucleotides matching TRBD1. CDR3 length: 14 amino acids. The germline gives CDR1 GTSNPN, CDR2 SVGIG (reference sequence). Trimming took 3 bases from V and 4 from J; bases not matched to a gene: 8. The CDR3 DNA follows: TGTGCCTGGAGAAGGGACAGTGAGACCTATGGCTACACCTTC. Its protein product is CAWRRDSETYGYTF.

The V call is TRBV5-6, the J call TRBJ2-7; 7 bases are a match to TRBD1. The CDR3 contains 15 residues. The germline V gene encodes CDR1 SGHDT and CDR2 YYEEEE. Unmatched junction bases numbered 10, after V lost 1 base and J lost 6 bases. The CDR3 is CASSLTGALSSEQYF. In DNA, the CDR3 is TGTGCCAGCAGCTTGACAGGGGCCCTATCCAGCGAGCAGTACTTC.

The chain combines TRBV13 with TRBJ1-4, with D hard to call. There are 13 residues in the CDR3. Trimming took 1 base from V and 7 from J, leaving 7 bases between them. Germline CDR1 reads PRHDT; CDR2 reads FYEKMQ (reference sequence). In nucleotides, the CDR3 is TGTGCCAGCAGCTTAGTGGGGAGTGAAAAACTGTTTTTT. This codes for CASSLVGSEKLFF.

The chain recombines TRBV10-2 with TRBJ1-5; 7 nucleotides align to TRBD1. The V and J ends lost 3 bases and 1 base, in that order; junction bases with no gene match: 0. From germline, CDR1 is WSHSY and CDR2 SAAADI. This CDR3 region has 14 residues. Here the CDR3 reads CASSEQGSNQPQHF. The CDR3 DNA reads TGCGCCAGCAGTGAACAGGGGAGCAATCAGCCCCAGCATTTT.

The rearrangement uses TRBV27 and TRBJ2-7; D unclear. Between the trimmed V and J ends, which lost 5 bases and 0 bases, there was a span of 8 bases. The CDR3 is 13 residues long. Germline V gene lookup returns CDR1 MNHEY and CDR2 SMNVEV (reference sequence). DNA of the CDR3: TGTGCCAGCAGTCCCCTGAGCTCCTACGAGCAGTACTTC. Translated: CASSPLSSYEQYF.

The CDR3 nucleotides read TGTGCCAGTACCACCAATCCCCCTCGCGGCACGCAGTATTTT. Encoded protein: CASTTNPPRGTQYF. The chain couples TRBV6-5 to TRBJ2-3; no clear D. The CDR3 runs 14 residues. CDR1 is MNHEY and CDR2 is SVGAGI in the germline V gene. V dropped 9 bases and J dropped 9 bases, with 22 bases sitting between them.

V is TRBV18 and J is TRBJ2-7; the D gene is possibly TRBD2 (5 bases). Germline CDR1 is KGHSH and CDR2 is LQKENI. The V gene lost 2 bases and the J gene lost 2 bases, with 10 bases spanning the gap. There are 14 residues in the CDR3. In DNA, the CDR3 is TGTGCCAGCTCACCATTCGGGGATGCCTACGAGCAGTACTTC. Protein product: CASSPFGDAYEQYF.

This clone was observed a handful of times. This rearrangement joins TRBV10-1 to TRBJ2-7, with a tentative D call TRBD1 (7 bases). Germline-derived CDR1 and CDR2 are WNHNN and SYGVQD (reference sequence). Trimming took off 8 bases at V and 5 bases at J, with 16 bases between the two ends. This CDR3 contains 13 residues. CDR3 sequence reads: CASAGQLAHEQYF. CDR3 nucleotide sequence: TGCGCCAGCGCGGGACAGTTAGCCCACGAGCAGTACTTC.

V usage is TRBV19 and J usage is TRBJ2-3, with TRBD2 as a possible D gene (5 bases). Deletions cut 8 bases from V and 10 bases from J, with 16 bases between. CDR1 and CDR2 (germline): LNHDA, SQIVND (reference sequence). The CDR3 is made up of 12 amino acids. In DNA form, the CDR3 reads TGTGCCAGTTGGGCCTCTAACGGGGCGCAGTATTTT. It is translated as CASWASNGAQYF.

The rearrangement links TRBV6-1 to TRBJ2-5; D call uncertain. Germline V gives CDR1 MNHNS, CDR2 SASEGT. Deletions cut 0 bases from V and 7 bases from J, with 12 bases between. CDR3 length equals 14 residues. Here the CDR3 DNA reads TGTGCCAGCAGTGAAGCGCTAACGGTTGTGACCCAGTACTTC. Translating it yields CASSEALTVVTQYF.

The gene calls are TRBV18 and TRBJ2-7; maybe TRBD2 (5 bases). V was shortened by 11 bases and J by 4 bases, with 15 bases between the two germline ends. The CDR3 is 12 amino acids. Per germline, CDR1 KGHSH and CDR2 LQKENI. CDR3 sequence reads: CAQARGLYEQYF. CDR3 in DNA: TGTGCCCAAGCAAGAGGGCTGTACGAGCAGTACTTC.

This clone has a single count. The V call is TRBV6-6, the J call TRBJ2-3; the D is unclear. The CDR3 covers 16 residues. Trimming stripped 0 bases from V and 4 bases from J, with 14 bases between. The germline V gene encodes CDR1 MNHNY and CDR2 SVGAGI (reference sequence). In nucleotides, the CDR3 is TGTGCCAGCAGTTACTCATCTGGCTACGGAGCAGATACGCAGTATTTT. It specifies CASSYSSGYGADTQYF.

The genes are TRBV27 and TRBJ1-1; D gene unclear. Germline-derived CDR1 and CDR2 are MNHEY and SMNVEV (reference sequence). This CDR3 is 11 amino acids long. V gave up 4 bases and J gave up 7 bases, with 7 bases separating them. CDR3 nucleotide sequence: TGTGCCAGCAGTTGGGCCTGTGAAGCTTTCTTT. Protein product: CASSWACEAFF.

The chain uses TRBV9 and TRBJ1-5, with D maybe TRBD1 (5 bases). Looked up from germline, CDR1 is SGDLS and CDR2 is YYNGEE. The CDR3 is made up of 11 amino acids. Trimming left V 8 bases short and J 4 bases short, with 7 bases between. The CDR3 DNA sequence: TGTGCCAGTCCAGGGAATCAGCCCCAGCATTTT. Translating it yields CASPGNQPQHF.